Listed below are T cell receptor beta chains from one sample, sequenced in a study of blood T cell repertoires in COVID-19. Profiling relied on immunoSEQ multiplex PCR, and the TCRdb table lists in-frame clones only, not all of them. Of 200,000 or so clones in the sample, over 75% were seen once. The sample comprised peripheral blood. All receptors derive from a woman aged 40 to 55 who had recovered from COVID-19. CDR3s include the opening cysteine and the closing phenylalanine or tryptophan. The order of the fields is V gene, D gene, J gene, clone size, CDR3 DNA, CDR3 protein. A D gene is named only where the DNA matches it firmly. Some rows have no size entry. The others give once, few or many, or a class for an expanded clone.

TRBV6-2/TRBV6-3	TRBD1	TRBJ2-7	.	TGTGCCAGCAGTTTTCCAACACAGGGGGCGCAGGGGGAGCAGTACTTC	CASSFPTQGAQGEQYF
TRBV27	TRBD1	TRBJ2-1	.	TGTGCCAGCAGTTCAACGCAGGGGGCGCGTTTCAATGAGCAGTTCTTC	CASSSTQGARFNEQFF
TRBV10-3	TRBD2	TRBJ2-1	.	TGTGCCATCACCCGAGCGGGAGACTTTATCAATGAGCAGTTCTTC	CAITRAGDFINEQFF
TRBV4-2	TRBD2	TRBJ2-7	.	TGTGCCAGCAGCCAAGAGCCGGGACTAGCGGGAGTCTACGAGCAGTACTTC	CASSQEPGLAGVYEQYF
TRBV7-3	TRBD2	TRBJ2-1	.	TGTGCCAGCAGCTTAACTTTCGGGGGGACTAGCGGGAGAGAAATCTACAATGAGCAGTTCTTC	CASSLTFGGTSGREIYNEQFF
TRBV6-5	TRBD2	TRBJ2-7	.	TGTGCCAGCACCACGGGCGGGGGCTACGAGCAGTACTTC	CASTTGGGYEQYF
TRBV27	TRBD2	TRBJ2-1	.	TGTGCCAGCAGAGGAGCGGAGGGGAGGGGCGAGCAGTTCTTC	CASRGAEGRGEQFF
TRBV6-5	.	TRBJ1-2	.	TGTGCCAGCAGTTTGGGCGTTATGGTTTCCTATGGCTACACCTTC	CASSLGVMVSYGYTF
TRBV25-1	.	TRBJ1-2	.	TGTGCCAGCAGTGAATTAGGGCAGGGTCGAGGCTACACCTTC	CASSELGQGRGYTF
TRBV12-3/TRBV12-4	.	TRBJ2-4	.	TGTGCCAGCAGTTCTACAGGGACCGGGCTTGGGTACTTC	CASSSTGTGLGYF
TRBV7-9	.	TRBJ2-7	few	TGTGCCAGCAGCCTCTCCTACGAGCAGTACTTC	CASSLSYEQYF
TRBV6-6	.	TRBJ1-5	.	TGTGCCAGCAGTCTTAGGGGCGATCAGCCCCAGCATTTT	CASSLRGDQPQHF
TRBV19	TRBD2	TRBJ2-3	.	TGTGCCAGTACGCGCACTAGCGGCACAGATACGCAGTATTTT	CASTRTSGTDTQYF
TRBV3-1/TRBV3-2	.	TRBJ2-3	.	TGTGCCAGCAGCCAAGTTGCGACTAGCACAGATACGCAGTATTTT	CASSQVATSTDTQYF
TRBV4-2	TRBD1	TRBJ1-4	.	TGTGCCAGCAGCCAAGATGGGACAGGGGATAATGAAAAACTGTTTTTT	CASSQDGTGDNEKLFF
TRBV15	.	TRBJ2-7	.	TGTGCCACCAGCAGAAGCCGGGACATAAATTACGAGCAGTACTTC	CATSRSRDINYEQYF
TRBV7-9	.	TRBJ1-5	.	TGTGCCAGCAGCTCTCAGGGAGGGGATCAGCCCCAGCATTTT	CASSSQGGDQPQHF
TRBV6-5	.	TRBJ2-5	.	TGTGCCAGCAGTCCACAAACAGGGCACCAAGAGACCCAGTACTTC	CASSPQTGHQETQYF
TRBV6-4	TRBD1	TRBJ2-1	.	TGTGCCAGCAGTAAACGTCAGGGGGCTAACTCCTACAATGAGCAGTTCTTC	CASSKRQGANSYNEQFF
TRBV18	.	TRBJ1-1	.	TGTGCCAGCTCACCACAAATTGGGGGGATGAACACTGAAGCTTTCTTT	CASSPQIGGMNTEAFF
TRBV6-5	.	TRBJ2-7	.	TGTGCCAGCACTAACGATCCTTCCGCCTACGAGCAGTACTTC	CASTNDPSAYEQYF
TRBV10-3	TRBD1	TRBJ1-4	.	TGTGCCAGCGGGACAGGAGATGAAAAACTGTTTTTT	CASGTGDEKLFF
TRBV28	.	TRBJ1-2	.	TGTGCCAGCAGCGGCGGGAACTATGGCTACACCTTC	CASSGGNYGYTF
TRBV9	TRBD1	TRBJ2-3	.	TGTGCCAGCAGCGTACCGCGACAGGGTGAGTATACGCAGTATTTT	CASSVPRQGEYTQYF
TRBV5-6	.	TRBJ2-7	.	TGTGCCAGCAGTTTCAGAGGGTTTACCTACGAGCAGTACTTC	CASSFRGFTYEQYF
TRBV28	.	TRBJ2-3	.	TGTGCCAGCAGACCCCCGGGAGCCGCAGATACGCAGTATTTT	CASRPPGAADTQYF
TRBV9	.	TRBJ1-2	.	TGTGCCAGCAGCGTAGAACGGTCGCCGGTTGTGAACTATGGCTACACCTTC	CASSVERSPVVNYGYTF
TRBV4-3	.	TRBJ2-1	few	TGCGCCAGCAGCCAAGCCCGGGAGTACAATGAGCAGTTCTTC	CASSQAREYNEQFF